What follows is one T cell receptor beta chain and its context. One junction end does not reproduce the germline sequence, and a read error may be involved. The data originate from a study of type 1 and type 2 diabetes patients. For the study at large: Samples came from type 1 diabetic, type 2 diabetic or nondiabetic people, recruited in China. Magnetic bead positive selection isolated CD4+ or CD8+ T cells from PBMCs.

No donor had another autoimmune disease or recent infection within four weeks. Roughly 10 milliliters of peripheral blood were drawn from each donor. The PCR template was genomic DNA. Multiplex PCR with 30 forward and 13 reverse primers amplified the TCR beta CDR3. From the multiplex PCR reads, TCRdb called clonotypes with MiXCR, one entry per CDR3 protein. The table includes approximately 260,000 distinct CDR3 sequences, 40% to 50% detected once. This receptor was obtained from a man younger than 35 with type 2 diabetes. The sample taken for sequencing was peripheral blood mononuclear cells (PBMCs).

CDR3 DNA: TGCAGCGCTGAAGCAGGCGGGACCTATGGCTACACCTTC. Encoded protein: CSAEAGGTYGYTF. V and J are TRBV29-1 and TRBJ1-2, with D maybe TRBD1 (5 bases). Germline V gene sequence: CDR1 SQVTM, CDR2 ANQGSEA. CDR3 length: 13 residues.